This TCR beta chain came from a study of T cells in localized non-small cell lung cancer. This table comes from immunoSEQ multiplex PCR, and its TCRdb copy is limited to in-frame clones, with some not included. The sample gives 55,000 to 75,000 clones, roughly nine tenths of which show up once; 21% is in the top ten. A note on this clone: Its target is unknown.

Study-wide findings and caveats: Heterogeneity cannot be ruled out, as sequencing used one tumor region only. Longer overall survival was seen with higher T cell density measured in blood. Adjacent lung exhibited a median of about 57 among the 100 most abundant tumor clones. Uninvolved adjacent lung had higher T cell clonality than tumor and all other tissues.

This sample comprised peripheral blood, obtained before any cancer treatment. The TCR sequence derives from a male donor older than 55 with stage III squamous cell lung carcinoma.

CDR3 coding DNA: TGTGCCAGCAGCGACCCCGGGACAGGGGGCGCAGAAGCTTTCTTT. The encoded protein is CASSDPGTGGAEAFF. V and J are TRBV11-1 and TRBJ1-1; TRBD1 agrees at 12 bases. V lost 5 bases, J lost 8 bases, and 9 bases stayed unmatched. CDR1 is SGHAT and CDR2 is FQDESV in the germline V gene (reference sequence). The CDR3 spans 15 residues.